This TCR beta chain was profiled in a study of CD8 T cells in Susac syndrome. Random-hexamer reverse transcription was applied to roughly 0.5 to 1 ug RNA. TCRdb reprocessed the immunoSEQ multiplex PCR reads with MiXCR, giving one entry per CDR3 protein. The profile shows around 130,000 distinct CDR3 sequences, around 95% of them singletons. This CDR3 region has 15 residues. Germline CDR1 reads DFQATT; CDR2 reads SNEGSKA (reference sequence). Trimming cost V 4 bases and J 3 bases; bases outside gene matches: 8. The material sequenced was CD4+ T cells from PBMCs. The origin of this receptor is a human donor with multiple sclerosis. V is TRBV20-1 and J is TRBJ2-3; 9 bases match TRBD2. For the CDR3, the DNA is TGCAGTGCTACAATAGCGGGAGAGGGTACAGATACGCAGTATTTT. It is translated as CSATIAGEGTDTQYF.